This TCR beta chain was recorded in a study of cytomegalovirus exposure and HLA in healthy donors. Study observations and caveats: It was 164 TCR beta chains that were listed as cytomegalovirus-associated.

Primers for the PCR totalled 60 Vbeta and 13 Jbeta. Profiling relied on immunoSEQ multiplex PCR, and the TCRdb table lists in-frame clones only, not all of them. The table has under 200,000 clones, around 68% seen once; the top ten hold approximately 1.5%. Comments on this clone: Its antigen is still unknown.

Germline V CDR1 and CDR2: LNHDA, SQIVND (reference sequence). This CDR3 region has 18 residues. V was clipped by 0 bases and J by 3 bases, with 20 bases between them. J is TRBJ1-2 and V is TRBV19; TRBD1 is a possible D gene (6 bases). The sequenced material came from PBMCs. The sequence was obtained from a girl aged 5-17 years in good health and CMV-seronegative. This CDR3 reads CASSIDGAGVVIDYGYTF. The CDR3 DNA sequence: TGTGCCAGTAGTATAGATGGGGCAGGGGTAGTGATCGACTATGGCTACACCTTC.